A single sample is the source of the 12 T cell receptor beta chains below, sequenced in a study of control samples from healthy donors and cancer patients. Assay: immunoSEQ multiplex PCR; the TCRdb copy retains only in-frame clones and omits some. This sample has 65,000 to 95,000 clones, with about 89% found just once. Sequencing used blood. The receptors derive from a man aged 45-65 years in good health.

The chain has TRBV10-3 and TRBJ2-1; 8 bases are a match to TRBD2. Germline V gene lookup returns CDR1 ENHRY and CDR2 SYGVKD. The CDR3 contains 13 residues. After removal of 7 bases from V and 7 bases from J, the junction contained 6 bases not matched to a gene. DNA for the CDR3: TGTGCCATCAACGCGGGACTAGATAATGAGCAGTTCTTC. Translating it yields CAINAGLDNEQFF.

The gene calls are TRBV5-6 and TRBJ1-6; D call uncertain. Between the trimmed V and J ends, which lost 0 bases and 8 bases, there was a span of 6 bases. This CDR3 comprises 13 residues. The germline gives CDR1 SGHDT, CDR2 YYEEEE. The CDR3 is CASSLALDSPLHF. CDR3 nucleotides: TGTGCCAGCAGCTTGGCCCTCGATTCACCCCTCCACTTT.

The chain recombines TRBV11-2 with TRBJ1-6; the match to TRBD1 covers 9 bases. Germline CDR1 reads SGHAT; CDR2 reads FQNNGV. Losses at the gene ends were 5 bases for V and 8 bases for J; bases not matched to a gene: 7. The CDR3 has 15 amino acids. The CDR3 region is CASSPKGQGDSPLHF. In DNA, the CDR3 is TGTGCCAGCAGCCCCAAGGGACAGGGCGATTCACCCCTCCACTTT.

The chain joins TRBV6-1 to TRBJ2-3; 10 nucleotides line up with TRBD2. The CDR3 runs to 15 residues. Trimming at V came to 1 base and at J to 4 bases, leaving 2 bases not matched to a gene. CDR1 is MNHNS, CDR2 SASEGT, per germline. The CDR3 protein is CASSEDSGGSDTQYF. The CDR3 nucleotides are TGTGCCAGCAGTGAAGATAGCGGGGGGTCAGATACGCAGTATTTT.

The chain is built from TRBV6-2 or TRBV6-3 and TRBJ2-1; 9 bases are shared with TRBD1. The trim removed 4 bases at V and 3 bases at J, leaving 7 bases unmatched. Per the germline V gene, CDR1 is MNHEY and CDR2 is SVGEGT. This CDR3 contains 16 residues. The CDR3 spells CASSSGGQGNYNEQFF. The CDR3 region has the DNA TGTGCCAGCAGTTCGGGAGGACAGGGGAACTACAATGAGCAGTTCTTC.

This chain joins TRBV10-2 and TRBJ1-1; D is possibly TRBD1 (6 bases). The CDR3 sequence is 13 residues long. Germline CDR1 reads WSHSY; CDR2 reads SAAADI. Trimming took off 8 bases at V and 0 bases at J, with 10 bases between the two ends. CDR3 sequence: CASLDSLNTEAFF. The CDR3 nucleotides are TGCGCCAGCTTGGACAGCCTGAACACTGAAGCTTTCTTT.

This rearrangement joins TRBV2 to TRBJ2-3, with 12 nucleotides matching TRBD2. After removal of 8 bases from V and 5 bases from J, the junction contained 8 bases not matched to a gene. CDR3 length: 15 residues. Germline V lookup: CDR1 SNHLY, CDR2 FYNNEI. CDR3 protein: CASAGLAGNKDTQYF. The CDR3 coding sequence is TGTGCCAGCGCAGGACTAGCGGGAAATAAAGATACGCAGTATTTT.

The chain is built from TRBV5-1 and TRBJ2-7, with D uncertain. Germline V lookup: CDR1 SGHRS, CDR2 YFSETQ. The CDR3 is 15 amino acids. V dropped 0 bases and J dropped 4 bases, with 14 bases sitting between them. The CDR3 DNA reads TGCGCCAGCAGCTTGGACGGCAGGAAACCTTACGAGCAGTACTTC. The encoded protein is CASSLDGRKPYEQYF.

The chain combines TRBV24-1 with TRBJ2-3, with 9 positions matching TRBD1. Germline trimming cut 4 bases from V and 1 base from J; bases unmatched to any gene: 5. Per the germline V gene, CDR1 is KGHDR and CDR2 is SFDVKD. The CDR3 contains 16 residues. CDR3 coding DNA: TGTGCCACCAGTGACACCAGACAGGGGGGCACAGATACGCAGTATTTT. Translated: CATSDTRQGGTDTQYF.

V gene TRBV6-5 combines with J gene TRBJ2-1; D is perhaps TRBD2 (6 bases). Trimming pared 0 bases from V and 10 bases from J, leaving 19 bases between. This CDR3 is built from 16 residues. In germline, CDR1 is MNHEY, CDR2 SVGAGI. The CDR3 reads CASSYSVSGPLREQFF. The CDR3 DNA reads as TGTGCCAGCAGTTACTCGGTTAGCGGACCTCTTCGAGAGCAGTTCTTC.

This chain joins TRBV4-3 and TRBJ1-1; D perhaps matches TRBD1 (5 bases). Germline V gene lookup returns CDR1 LGHNA and CDR2 YSLEER. The CDR3 spans 16 residues. With 5 bases removed from V and 6 bases from J, the gap between germline ends came to 22 bases. In DNA form, the CDR3 reads TGCGCCAGCAGCTCCGGTCCCCGACAGTTCCGCGCTGAAGCTTTCTTT. Translation: CASSSGPRQFRAEAFF.

Concerning this clone: Other DNA sequences of this sample code for an identical CDR3. The J gene is TRBJ2-3, the V gene TRBV6-2 or TRBV6-3; the D is unclear. Germline V CDR1 and CDR2: MNHEY, SVGEGT. CDR3 length: 13 residues. Trimming removed 6 bases at V and 1 base at J, with 8 bases between. CDR3 sequence: CASSRQGTDTQYF. CDR3 bases: TGTGCCAGCAGCAGGCAAGGCACAGATACGCAGTATTTT.